This entry concerns a single T cell receptor (beta chain). Its target is not known. This entry comes from a study of T cell responses to AZD1222 COVID-19 vaccine. Findings of the study overall: Repertoires were sampled only after the peak T cell response.

CDR3 length equals 16 residues. J gave up 5 bases and V 0 bases, and 7 bases lay outside the gene matches. Per the germline V gene, CDR1 is MNHEY and CDR2 is SVGAGI. The repertoire was sequenced with immunoSEQ multiplex PCR; TCRdb's copy has only in-frame clones and lacks some. The repertoire includes more than 85,000 clones, about four fifths of them detected once, and approximately 15% sits in the top ten. Sample: peripheral blood, taken 28 days after the second AZD1222 dose. The chain carries TRBV6-5 and TRBJ2-5; 9 positions agree with TRBD2. The receptor was derived from an adult who received the AZD1222 COVID-19 vaccine. CDR3: CASSYSSGGSGETQYF. Written as DNA, the CDR3 is TGTGCCAGCAGTTACTCGAGCGGGGGGAGCGGTGAGACCCAGTACTTC.